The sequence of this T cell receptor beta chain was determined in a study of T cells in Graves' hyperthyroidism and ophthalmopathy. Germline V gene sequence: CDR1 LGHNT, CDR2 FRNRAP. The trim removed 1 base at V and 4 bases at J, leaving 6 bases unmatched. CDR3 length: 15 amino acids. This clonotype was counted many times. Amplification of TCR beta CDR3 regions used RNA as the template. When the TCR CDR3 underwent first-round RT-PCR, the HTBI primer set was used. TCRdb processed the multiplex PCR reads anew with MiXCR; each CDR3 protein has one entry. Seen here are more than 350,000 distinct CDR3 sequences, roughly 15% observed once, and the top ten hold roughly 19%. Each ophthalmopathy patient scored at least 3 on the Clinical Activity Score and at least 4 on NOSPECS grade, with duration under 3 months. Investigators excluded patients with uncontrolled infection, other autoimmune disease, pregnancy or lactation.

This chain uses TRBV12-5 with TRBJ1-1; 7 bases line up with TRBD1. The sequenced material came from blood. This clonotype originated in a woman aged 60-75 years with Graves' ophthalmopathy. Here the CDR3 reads CASGLERQGGTEAFF. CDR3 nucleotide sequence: TGTGCTAGTGGTTTGGAGCGACAGGGTGGCACTGAAGCTTTCTTT.